The sequence of this T cell receptor (beta chain) was determined in a study of identical twins. The germline CDR1 and CDR2 sequences are SGHTA and FQGNSA. The CDR3 is made up of 15 amino acids. Trimming removed 1 base at V and 1 base at J, with 7 bases between. Details on this clonotype: As yet, its antigen is unknown.

TCRdb fed the 5' RACE reads into MiXCR, producing one record per CDR3 protein. The data contain around 1.7 million distinct CDR3 sequences, around a third of them singletons. Points from the study as a whole: In monozygotic twins, models underestimated the sharing of out-of-frame TCR alpha. Abundant beta clonotypes from cord blood bore fewer insertions; memory repertoires lacked this pattern. Twins showed weaker excess sharing in their beta out-of-frame sequences.

The receptor was isolated from a newborn girl in good health. This chain links TRBV7-2 with TRBJ2-2; tentatively, D is TRBD2 (6 bases). Sequenced: cord blood. The CDR3 DNA sequence: TGTGCCAGCAGCTTAGTAGCGGTGAACACCGGGGAGCTGTTTTTT. It codes for CASSLVAVNTGELFF.